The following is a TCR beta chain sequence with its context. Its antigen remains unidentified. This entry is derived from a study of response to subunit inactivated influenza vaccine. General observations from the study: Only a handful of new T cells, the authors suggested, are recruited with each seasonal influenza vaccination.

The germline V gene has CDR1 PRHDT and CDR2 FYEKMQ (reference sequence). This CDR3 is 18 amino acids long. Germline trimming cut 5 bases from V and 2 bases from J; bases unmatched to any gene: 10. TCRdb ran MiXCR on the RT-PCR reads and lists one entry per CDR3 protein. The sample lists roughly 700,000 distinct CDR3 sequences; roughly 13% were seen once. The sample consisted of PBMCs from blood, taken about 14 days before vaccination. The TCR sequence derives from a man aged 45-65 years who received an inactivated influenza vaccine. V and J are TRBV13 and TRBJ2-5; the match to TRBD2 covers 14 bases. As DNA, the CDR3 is TGTGCCAGCAGCATGTTAACCGGGACTAGCGGGGGACAAGAGACCCAGTACTTC. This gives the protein CASSMLTGTSGGQETQYF.